This is a list of T cell receptor beta chains from one sample in a study of post-analysis software for immune sequencing data. From the PCR reads, TCRdb called clonotypes with MiXCR, one entry per CDR3 protein. The data show roughly 700,000 distinct CDR3 sequences, 25% to 30% seen once. The specimen sequenced was blood. The source of these receptors is a girl under 18 with multiple sclerosis. Each CDR3 is given with its conserved first and last residue. D genes are given only for firm matches. Where a row states a size, it is once, few, many or the class of an expanded clone; other rows omit it.

size	V	J	D	CDR3	DNA
NA	TRBV10-3	TRBJ2-3	NA	CAIRGQADTQYF	TGTGCCATCAGGGGCCAAGCGGATACGCAGTATTTT
many	TRBV12-3/TRBV12-4	TRBJ1-2	TRBD1	CASGTGAYYGYTF	TGTGCCAGCGGTACAGGGGCCTACTATGGCTACACCTTC
NA	TRBV5-1	TRBJ1-2	NA	CASSLAHDYGYTF	TGCGCCAGCAGCTTGGCCCACGACTATGGCTACACCTTC
NA	TRBV4-3	TRBJ2-7	NA	CANSQESGARVGYEQYF	TGCGCCAACAGCCAAGAGTCAGGCGCCAGGGTTGGTTACGAGCAGTACTTC
few	TRBV5-1	TRBJ2-7	NA	CASSLATRGYEQYF	TGCGCCAGCAGCTTGGCCACCAGAGGGTACGAGCAGTACTTC
NA	TRBV7-2	TRBJ2-5	TRBD2	CASSRGLAGHNERYF	TGTGCCAGCAGCCGAGGACTAGCGGGGCACAATGAGCGGTACTTC
NA	TRBV5-5	TRBJ2-1	TRBD1	CASSRSTGGGGNEQFF	TGTGCCAGCAGCCGATCGACAGGGGGAGGGGGCAATGAGCAGTTCTTC
few	TRBV27	TRBJ2-5	NA	CASSPWRYQETQYF	TGTGCCAGCAGTCCCTGGAGATATCAAGAGACCCAGTACTTC
NA	TRBV7-2	TRBJ1-6	TRBD1	CASSPAGTGRYNSPLHF	TGTGCCAGCAGCCCCGCCGGGACAGGGCGGTATAATTCACCCCTCCACTTT
few	TRBV27	TRBJ2-7	TRBD2	CASRLAGVVYEQYF	TGTGCCAGCAGACTAGCGGGAGTTGTGTACGAGCAGTACTTC
NA	TRBV25-1	TRBJ2-7	TRBD1	CASTGTGLYEQYF	TGTGCCAGCACCGGGACAGGGTTATACGAGCAGTACTTC
NA	TRBV5-1	TRBJ1-1	TRBD1	CASSIGQGADTEAFF	TGCGCCAGCAGCATAGGACAGGGGGCGGACACTGAAGCTTTCTTT
NA	TRBV6-2/TRBV6-3	TRBJ1-5	NA	CASRDIPHQPQHF	TGTGCCAGCAGGGATATCCCCCATCAGCCCCAGCATTTT
few	TRBV6-1	TRBJ2-4	NA	CASGGRGGLLAKNIQYF	TGTGCCAGTGGGGGGAGGGGGGGTTTGCTAGCCAAAAACATTCAGTACTTC
few	TRBV24-1	TRBJ2-7	TRBD1	CATSDSGTGLNEQYF	TGTGCCACCAGTGACTCCGGGACAGGGCTCAACGAGCAGTACTTC
many	TRBV12-3/TRBV12-4	TRBJ1-6	NA	CASSSRTENSPLHF	TGTGCCAGCAGTTCCCGGACAGAAAATTCACCCCTCCACTTT
few	TRBV20-1	TRBJ1-4	NA	CSAIVGSTNEKLFF	TGCAGTGCTATAGTAGGGTCCACTAATGAAAAACTGTTTTTT
NA	TRBV24-1	TRBJ1-2	NA	CATSDLGRGYTF	TGTGCCACCAGTGACTTGGGTCGTGGCTACACCTTC
NA	TRBV28	TRBJ2-3	NA	CAVQAASYTDTQYF	TGTGCCGTTCAAGCGGCTAGTTACACAGATACGCAGTATTTT
few	TRBV28	TRBJ1-5	NA	CASRRTRRGGGNQPQHF	TGTGCCAGCAGACGCACGAGGCGGGGGGGCGGCAATCAGCCCCAGCATTTT
NA	TRBV13	TRBJ1-6	NA	CASSRGYNSPLHF	TGTGCCAGCAGCAGGGGATATAATTCACCCCTCCACTTT
NA	TRBV24-1	TRBJ2-1	TRBD2	CATSDPGTSRLNEQFF	TGTGCCACCAGTGATCCCGGGACTAGCCGATTAAATGAGCAGTTCTTC
NA	TRBV4-3	TRBJ2-1	NA	CASSQDWPAGQFF	TGCGCCAGCAGCCAAGATTGGCCCGCGGGGCAGTTCTTC
few	TRBV20-1	TRBJ1-5	TRBD1	CSAKDRAHQPQHF	TGCAGTGCAAAGGACAGGGCCCATCAGCCCCAGCATTTT
NA	TRBV7-8	TRBJ1-5	NA	CASSLELGGNQPQHF	TGTGCCAGCAGCTTAGAGTTAGGTGGCAATCAGCCCCAGCATTTT
few	TRBV29-1	TRBJ1-2	NA	CSVGPQGIYGYTF	TGCAGCGTTGGACCACAGGGTATCTATGGCTACACCTTC
once	TRBV3-1	TRBJ2-7	TRBD2	CASSQGGLVSEQYF	TGTGCCAGCAGCCAAGGCGGACTAGTTTCCGAGCAGTACTTC
NA	TRBV4-2	TRBJ1-1	NA	CASSQDPDDPGFRGTEAFF	TGTGCCAGCAGCCAAGACCCGGATGACCCAGGGTTTCGTGGCACTGAAGCTTTCTTT
few	TRBV28	TRBJ2-7	NA	CASSLSRGIDEQYF	TGTGCCAGCAGTTTATCTCGGGGTATAGACGAGCAGTACTTC
NA	TRBV7-2	TRBJ2-3	TRBD2	CASSLVAGGAGAYTQYF	TGTGCCAGCAGCTTAGTAGCCGGCGGGGCGGGAGCATATACGCAGTATTTT
NA	TRBV7-9	TRBJ2-7	TRBD1	CTSSLVPGQGPAQYF	TGTACCAGCAGCTTAGTCCCTGGACAGGGACCTGCGCAGTACTTC
many	TRBV7-2	TRBJ1-5	NA	CASSFEGHSNQPQHF	TGTGCCAGCAGCTTCGAGGGTCATAGCAATCAGCCCCAGCATTTT
NA	TRBV29-1	TRBJ2-7	TRBD1	CSVEGNRGTEQYF	TGCAGCGTTGAGGGTAACAGGGGTACCGAGCAGTACTTC
few	TRBV19	TRBJ2-5	TRBD2	CASSPTLAGGLETQYF	TGTGCCAGTAGTCCGACTCTAGCGGGAGGATTGGAGACCCAGTACTTC
NA	TRBV15	TRBJ2-7	NA	CATSRDWGEITYEQYF	TGTGCCACCAGCAGAGATTGGGGGGAGATTACCTACGAGCAGTACTTC
NA	TRBV20-1	TRBJ1-2	NA	CSTSDGGTVRYTF	TGCAGTACTAGCGATGGAGGCACCGTTCGCTACACCTTC
few	TRBV3-1	TRBJ2-3	NA	CASSQLPADTQYF	TGTGCCAGCAGCCAACTTCCAGCAGATACGCAGTATTTT
NA	TRBV4-3	TRBJ2-5	NA	CASSLGSGREETQYF	TGCGCCAGCAGCCTTGGGTCCGGACGGGAAGAGACCCAGTACTTC
NA	TRBV12-3/TRBV12-4	TRBJ2-5	NA	CASSFGGGETLYF	TGTGCCAGCAGTTTCGGGGGTGGGGAGACCCTGTACTTC
few	TRBV9	TRBJ1-2	NA	CASSVGPGHYGYTF	TGTGCCAGCAGCGTAGGACCAGGGCACTATGGCTACACCTTC
NA	TRBV6-2/TRBV6-3	TRBJ2-5	NA	CASSYVTGQETQYF	TGTGCCAGCAGTTATGTCACAGGCCAAGAGACCCAGTACTTC
few	TRBV20-1	TRBJ2-7	TRBD1	CSACRDRVPYEQYF	TGCAGTGCTTGCCGGGACAGGGTTCCCTACGAGCAGTACTTC